These 8 T cell receptor beta chains came from one sample sequenced in a study of cytomegalovirus exposure and HLA in healthy donors. The PCR was carried out with 60 Vbeta primers and 13 Jbeta primers. Sequenced by immunoSEQ multiplex PCR; TCRdb stores in-frame clones only, minus some. This repertoire shows around 100,000 clones, 60% to 80% found once; its top ten account for roughly 9.6%. Material: PBMCs. The receptors come from a male donor in good health and CMV-seropositive.

The chain is built from TRBV5-1 and TRBJ1-1; D remains unclear. This CDR3 contains 14 residues. The germline V and J ends were trimmed by 0 bases and 3 bases, with 9 bases remaining between them. Germline-derived CDR1 and CDR2 are SGHRS and YFSETQ. CDR3 amino acids: CASSLESVDTEAFF. The CDR3 DNA reads as TGCGCCAGCAGCTTGGAGTCAGTTGACACTGAAGCTTTCTTT.

This clone was seen more than once but under ten times. The gene calls are TRBV4-2 and TRBJ2-7, with 11 bases matching TRBD2. The CDR3 is made up of 15 amino acids. J lost 1 base, V lost 1 base, and 0 bases had no gene match. Germline loops: CDR1 LGHNA, CDR2 YNFKEQ. The DNA of the CDR3 is TGTGCCAGCAGCCAAGGACTAGCGGGGTCCTACGAGCAGTACTTC. This gives the protein CASSQGLAGSYEQYF.

The chain combines TRBV5-6 with TRBJ2-1; possible D gene TRBD1, 6 bases. The germline CDR1 and CDR2 sequences are SGHDT and YYEEEE. The germline V and J ends were trimmed by 5 bases and 1 base, with 19 bases remaining between them. This CDR3 has 17 amino acids. The CDR3 protein is CASRPLQGPESYNEQFF. The CDR3 coding sequence is TGTGCCAGCAGACCGCTACAGGGCCCAGAATCCTACAATGAGCAGTTCTTC. The full variable domain, completed using reference TRBV5-6 and TRBJ2-1, is DAGVTQSPTHLIKTRGQQVTLRCSPKSGHDTVSWYQQALGQGPQFIFQYYEEEERQRGNFPDRFSGHQFPNYSSELNVNALLLGDSALYLCASRPLQGPESYNEQFFGPGTRLTVL.

The chain carries TRBV9 and TRBJ2-7; 10 bases align to TRBD2. The CDR3 runs to 16 residues. Germline CDR1 SGDLS, CDR2 YYNGEE. With V trimmed by 3 bases and J by 4 bases, 10 bases remained unmatched. The CDR3 DNA reads as TGTGCCAGCAGCGAACACCCAGGGACTAGCGCTTACGAGCAGTACTTC. It translates to CASSEHPGTSAYEQYF.

This clone was counted only a few times. The CDR3 DNA reads TGCGCCAGCAGCTTGGGGCAGATCACAGATACGCAGTATTTT. This gives the protein CASSLGQITDTQYF. V and J are TRBV5-1 and TRBJ2-3; no clear D gene. This CDR3 has 14 residues. Trimming stripped 0 bases from V and 2 bases from J, with 7 bases between. Germline V CDR1 and CDR2: SGHRS, YFSETQ.

This clone was observed a few times. This chain connects TRBV6-1 to TRBJ1-2; maybe TRBD1 (6 bases). Germline values: CDR1 MNHNS, CDR2 SASEGT. Trimming removed 1 base from V and 5 bases from J, with 14 bases in between. The CDR3 has 15 residues. Written as DNA, the CDR3 is TGTGCCAGCAGTGAAGTCGGCAGGGGTGGGTATGGCTACACCTTC. It yields the protein CASSEVGRGGYGYTF.

V is TRBV28 and J is TRBJ2-1, with 8 positions matching TRBD2. CDR3 length: 14 amino acids. Trimming at V came to 6 bases and at J to 8 bases, leaving 9 bases not matched to a gene. Germline loops: CDR1 MDHEN, CDR2 SYDVKM. The CDR3: CASRSAGGWYEQFF. CDR3 DNA: TGTGCCAGCAGATCCGCGGGAGGCTGGTATGAGCAGTTCTTC.

This clone has just a few counts. The rearrangement links TRBV6-6 to TRBJ1-4; D uncertain. Germline CDR1 reads MNHNY; CDR2 reads SVGAGI (reference sequence). Trimming took 2 bases from V and 7 from J, leaving 14 bases between them. The CDR3 loop spans 15 amino acids. CDR3 in amino acids: CASSYEGLGREKLFF. The CDR3 region has the DNA TGTGCCAGCAGTTACGAGGGCCTCGGACGTGAAAAACTGTTTTTT.